This T cell receptor (beta chain) is from a study of technical replicates of blood from several donors. In germline, CDR1 is LNHDA, CDR2 SQIVND (reference sequence). This CDR3 region has 16 residues. Trimming removed 4 bases from V and 2 bases from J; junction bases left unmatched: 4. Clones were sequenced by immunoSEQ multiplex PCR, and TCRdb holds only the in-frame ones, with some missing. The sample has tens of thousands of clones, approximately 83% seen once. The source material was PBMCs. V and J are TRBV19 and TRBJ2-3, with 12 bases lining up with TRBD2. The receptor's source is a human donor in good health. Some clones in this sample may be carry-over from other donors' samples. The CDR3 DNA is TGTGCCAGTAGTACAGGGACTAGCGGGTTCACAGATACGCAGTATTTT. Translating it yields CASSTGTSGFTDTQYF.